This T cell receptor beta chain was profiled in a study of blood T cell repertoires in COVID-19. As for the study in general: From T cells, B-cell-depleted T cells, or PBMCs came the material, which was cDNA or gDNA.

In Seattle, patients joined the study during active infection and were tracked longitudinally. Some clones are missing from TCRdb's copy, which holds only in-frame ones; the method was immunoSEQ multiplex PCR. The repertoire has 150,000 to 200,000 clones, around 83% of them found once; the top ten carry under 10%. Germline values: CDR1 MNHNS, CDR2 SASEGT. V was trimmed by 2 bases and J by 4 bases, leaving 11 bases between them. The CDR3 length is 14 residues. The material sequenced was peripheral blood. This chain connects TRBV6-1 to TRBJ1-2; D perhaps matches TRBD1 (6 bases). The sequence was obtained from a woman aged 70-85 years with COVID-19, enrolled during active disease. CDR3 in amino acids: CASSEWQGSYGYTF. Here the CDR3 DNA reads TGTGCCAGCAGTGAATGGCAGGGGAGCTATGGCTACACCTTC.